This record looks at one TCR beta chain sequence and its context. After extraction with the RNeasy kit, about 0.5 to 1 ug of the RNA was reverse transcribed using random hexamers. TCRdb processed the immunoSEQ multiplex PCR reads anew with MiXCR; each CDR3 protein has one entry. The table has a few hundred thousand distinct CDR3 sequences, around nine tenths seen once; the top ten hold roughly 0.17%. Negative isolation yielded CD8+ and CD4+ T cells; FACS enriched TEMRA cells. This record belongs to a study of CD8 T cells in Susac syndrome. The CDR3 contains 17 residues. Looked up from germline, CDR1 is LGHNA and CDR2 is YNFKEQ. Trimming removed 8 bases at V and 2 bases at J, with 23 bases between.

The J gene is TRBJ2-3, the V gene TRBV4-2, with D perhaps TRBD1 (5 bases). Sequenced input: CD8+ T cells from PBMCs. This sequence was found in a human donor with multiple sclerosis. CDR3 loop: CASDYFNGATHTDTQYF. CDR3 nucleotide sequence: TGTGCCAGCGATTACTTTAATGGGGCTACCCACACAGATACGCAGTATTTT.